The sequence of this TCR beta chain was determined in a study of cytotoxic CD8 clonotypes in ibrutinib-treated CLL. The wider study: There were some 10 relapsed/refractory patients and more than 14 treatment-naive patients, and roughly 18 were IGHV unmutated.

This clone was counted between two and nine times. Its antigen is still unknown. The V gene's germline CDR1 is KGHSH and CDR2 LQKENI. The V end lost 2 bases, the J end lost 2 bases, and 6 bases lay between the germline ends. The CDR3 totals 13 residues. Clones were sequenced by immunoSEQ multiplex PCR, and TCRdb holds only the in-frame ones, with some missing. The profile shows about 200,000 clones, roughly 79% of them singletons. Study-level results: Investigators sampled sustained-remission and progressing patients at differing times. The public clonotypes identified were infrequent and showed contraction or stability on treatment.

This sample comprised PBMCs, obtained after 12 months of ibrutinib treatment. The sequence was obtained from a human donor with chronic lymphocytic leukemia. J is TRBJ1-1 and V is TRBV18, with D uncertain. CDR3 loop: CASSPIFNTEAFF. The CDR3 coding sequence is TGTGCCAGCTCACCAATCTTTAACACTGAAGCTTTCTTT.